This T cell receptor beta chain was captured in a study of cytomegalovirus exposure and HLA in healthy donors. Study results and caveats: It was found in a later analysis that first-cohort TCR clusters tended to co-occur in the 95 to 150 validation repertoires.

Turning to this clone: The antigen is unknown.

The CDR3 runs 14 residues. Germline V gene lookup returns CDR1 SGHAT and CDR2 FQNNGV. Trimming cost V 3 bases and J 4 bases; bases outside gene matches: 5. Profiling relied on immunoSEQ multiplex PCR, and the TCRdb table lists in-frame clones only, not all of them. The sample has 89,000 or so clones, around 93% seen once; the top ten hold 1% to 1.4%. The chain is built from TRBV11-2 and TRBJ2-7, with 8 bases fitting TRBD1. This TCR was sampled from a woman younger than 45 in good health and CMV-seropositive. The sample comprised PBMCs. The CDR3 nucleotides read TGTGCCAGCAGCTTCGGGACAGGTGAATACGAGCAGTACTTC. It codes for CASSFGTGEYEQYF.